This T cell receptor beta chain was recovered during a study of Ad26.COV2.S vaccination and SARS-CoV-2 variants. Study-wide background: As a participant in COV1001, the donor was in the Ad26.COV2.S trial arm.

Produced via immunoSEQ multiplex PCR; TCRdb's table is partial and in-frame only. Of some 340,000 clones listed, 70% to 90% were seen once; the top ten hold around 2%. Stated treatment: 19 received Ad26.COV2.S at low or high dose, single or two shots; about 5 received placebo; per-sample allocation not given. Each sample was drawn 63 days after the first injection (of vaccine or placebo). The CDR3 sequence is 14 residues long. In germline, CDR1 is SGHDT, CDR2 YYEEEE. V was pared by 2 bases and J by 4 bases, with 12 bases between. The receptor was isolated from a person between 18 and 65 years old who received the Ad26.COV2.S COVID-19 vaccine or a placebo. Here the sequenced sample was peripheral blood, taken in a trial of Ad26.COV2.S vaccine versus placebo. This sequence joins TRBV5-6 and TRBJ1-2; D unclear. CDR3 sequence (DNA): TGTGCCAGCAGCTTCTTTAGGACCGCCTATGGCTACACCTTC. It yields the protein CASSFFRTAYGYTF.